Below are 9 T cell receptor beta chains sequenced from a single sample in a study of cytomegalovirus exposure and HLA in healthy donors. Primers included in the PCR were 60 Vbeta and 13 Jbeta primers. Only in-frame clones appear in the TCRdb table, and some are missing; sequencing was by immunoSEQ multiplex PCR. The sample records 150,000 or so clones, almost 80% being singletons. Sequencing was carried out using PBMCs. These TCRs come from a female donor in good health and CMV-seronegative.

The table lists this clone with a count of one. The chain combines TRBV11-1 with TRBJ2-3; possible D gene TRBD2, 5 bases. The CDR3 is made up of 17 amino acids. In germline, CDR1 is SGHAT, CDR2 FQDESV (reference sequence). Between the trimmed V and J ends, which lost 5 bases and 0 bases, there was a span of 18 bases. The CDR3 loop reads CASSPPGVSLSTDTQYF. Here the CDR3 DNA reads TGTGCCAGCAGCCCCCCCGGGGTTTCCCTTAGCACAGATACGCAGTATTTT.

The chain is built from TRBV2 and TRBJ2-5; maybe TRBD2 (7 bases). CDR1 and CDR2 (germline): SNHLY, FYNNEI. The V and J ends lost 10 bases and 1 base respectively, with 13 bases between them. CDR3 size: 13 residues. The CDR3 DNA follows: TGTGCCACACACGCGGGGGCCCAAGAGACCCAGTACTTC. Amino acids: CATHAGAQETQYF.

The chain has TRBV6-4 and TRBJ2-3; TRBD2 aligns across 7 bases. Germline V gives CDR1 MRHNA, CDR2 SNTAGT. V lost 4 bases, J lost 2 bases, and 3 bases stayed unmatched. This CDR3 contains 14 residues. CDR3 bases: TGTGCCAGCAGTGTAGCGGGCCCCACAGATACGCAGTATTTT. As protein: CASSVAGPTDTQYF.

The chain combines TRBV28 with TRBJ2-3; TRBD1 might be the D (6 bases). Germline V CDR1 and CDR2: MDHEN, SYDVKM. Deletions cut 5 bases from V and 1 base from J, with 16 bases between. CDR3 size: 16 residues. CDR3 amino acids: CASSTNRQGRTDTQYF. The CDR3 DNA follows: TGTGCCAGCAGTACCAACCGGCAGGGGCGCACAGATACGCAGTATTTT. The entire variable domain, with the rest obtained from reference TRBV28 and TRBJ2-3, is as follows: DVKVTQSSRYLVKRTGEKVFLECVQDMDHENMFWYRQDPGLGLRLIYFSYDVKMKEKGDIPEGYSVSREKKERFSLILESASTNQTSMYLCASSTNRQGRTDTQYFGPGTRLTVL.

The chain uses TRBV6-5 and TRBJ2-7; 7 nucleotides match TRBD1. The ends lost 6 bases at V and 5 bases at J; junction bases unmatched: 7. Germline V gene lookup returns CDR1 MNHEY and CDR2 SVGAGI. This CDR3 comprises 13 residues. Here the CDR3 reads CASRRDSRDEQYF. The CDR3 nucleotides are TGTGCCAGCAGGAGGGACAGTAGGGACGAGCAGTACTTC.

The chain links TRBV4-3 to TRBJ2-3, with D unresolved. The CDR3 loop spans 17 amino acids. Trimming left V 4 bases short and J 2 bases short, with 19 bases between. The germline V gene has CDR1 LGHNA and CDR2 YSLEER. CDR3: CASSLPPVGGSTDTQYF. The CDR3 coding sequence is TGCGCCAGCAGCCTTCCTCCCGTCGGCGGATCCACAGATACGCAGTATTTT.

The chain is built from TRBV28 and TRBJ1-2, with D maybe TRBD1 (6 bases). The V gene lost 6 bases and the J gene lost 8 bases, with 25 bases spanning the gap. Germline V gene data show CDR1 as MDHEN and CDR2 as SYDVKM. The CDR3 length is 16 residues. The CDR3 spells CASSYGRSWTVRGYTF. The CDR3 nucleotides are TGTGCCAGCAGCTACGGACGGTCTTGGACAGTGCGGGGCTACACCTTC.

J is TRBJ2-5 and V is TRBV7-9; TRBD2 is a possible D gene (6 bases). The tail of the sequence fits TRBJ2-7 better, so the J call may be wrong. CDR1 is SEHNR, CDR2 FQNEAQ, per germline (reference sequence). The CDR3 runs to 15 residues. The CDR3 region is CASSPQGGARYEQYF. For the CDR3, the DNA is TGTGCCAGCAGCCCCCAGGGCGGGGCGCGCTACGAGCAGTACTTC.

This chain uses TRBV5-4 with TRBJ2-5, with 11 bases aligning to TRBD2. V shed 3 bases and J 5 bases; nucleotides not matched to a gene: 15. There are 18 residues in the CDR3. Germline V lookup: CDR1 SGHNT, CDR2 YYREEE (reference sequence). The CDR3 coding sequence is TGTGCCAGCAGCTATAGTTTAGCGGGAGGGCCGGTAGGGGAGACCCAGTACTTC. Translating it yields CASSYSLAGGPVGETQYF.